What follows are 25 T cell receptor beta chains derived from one specimen sequenced in a study of blood T cells in healthy people across ages. Next came a second PCR, run for 7 to 11 cycles, which used a sample-barcoded 5' primer along with a J-beta primer mix. MiXCR, applied by TCRdb to the 5' RACE reads, yields one record per CDR3 protein. The data hold roughly 830,000 distinct CDR3 sequences, with under 80% observed a single time. Material for sequencing was blood. The source of these receptors is a man aged 30 to 45 in good health.

In this sample, this clonotype turned up many times. The chain joins TRBV20-1 to TRBJ2-5, with 7 bases lining up with TRBD2. Germline-derived CDR1 and CDR2 are DFQATT and SNEGSKA (reference sequence). The V gene end was trimmed by 8 bases and the J gene end by 5 bases; junction bases not matched to a gene: 11. The CDR3 runs 13 residues. The CDR3 region is CSLLAPQRETQYF. CDR3 coding DNA: TGCAGTCTACTAGCGCCTCAGCGGGAGACCCAGTACTTC.

This chain links TRBV4-2 with TRBJ1-2; D possibly corresponds to TRBD1 (5 bases). The V gene lost 0 bases and the J gene lost 7 bases, with 12 bases spanning the gap. CDR1 is LGHNA, CDR2 YNFKEQ, per germline. This CDR3 is 14 amino acids long. The CDR3 spells CASSQDGAFGGYTF. Here the CDR3 DNA reads TGTGCCAGCAGCCAAGATGGGGCATTTGGTGGCTACACCTTC.

Comments on this clonotype: At one end, the junction sequence differs from germline, possibly due to a read error. The chain employs TRBV13 and TRBJ1-5; 11 nucleotides agree with TRBD1. This CDR3 region has 17 residues. Germline values: CDR1 PRHDT, CDR2 FYEKMQ (reference sequence). CDR3 coding DNA: TGTACCAGCAGCTTGGGACAGGGGGGGTATAGCAATCAGCCCCAGCATTTT. Its translation: CTSSLGQGGYSNQPQHF.

The chain links TRBV11-2 to TRBJ1-1, with TRBD1 as a possible D gene (6 bases). V was shortened by 6 bases and J by 4 bases, with 21 bases between the two germline ends. The CDR3 contains 16 residues. Germline V gene lookup returns CDR1 SGHAT and CDR2 FQNNGV. The CDR3 sequence: CASSIAPQGRGTEAFF. CDR3 coding DNA: TGTGCCAGCAGTATCGCACCACAGGGAAGGGGCACTGAAGCTTTCTTT.

This chain joins TRBV4-3 and TRBJ2-1, with D maybe TRBD1 (6 bases). The J call could be wrong; TRBJ2-7 is a better fit for the DNA end. Germline CDR1 and CDR2: LGHNA and YSLEER. CDR3 length: 16 amino acids. CDR3 amino acids: CASSQDWTAYSNEQYF. CDR3 coding DNA: TGCGCCAGCAGCCAAGATTGGACAGCTTACTCCAATGAGCAGTACTTC.

The gene calls are TRBV9 and TRBJ2-5; tentative D call: TRBD2 (6 bases). V shed 0 bases and J shed 2 bases, with 11 bases lying between them. This CDR3 contains 15 residues. Germline CDR1 is SGDLS and CDR2 is YYNGEE. The chain's CDR3 is CASSVEGLAQETQYF. The CDR3 DNA is TGTGCCAGCAGCGTAGAGGGGCTAGCGCAAGAGACCCAGTACTTC. Together with reference TRBV9 and TRBJ2-5, the CDR3 gives the full variable domain: DSGVTQTPKHLITATGQRVTLRCSPRSGDLSVYWYQQSLDQGLQFLIQYYNGEERAKGNILERFSAQQFPDLHSELNLSSLELGDSALYFCASSVEGLAQETQYFGPGTRLLVL.

This clonotype was seen only once. J is TRBJ2-2 and V is TRBV20-1; 13 bases are shared with TRBD2. This CDR3 is built from 15 residues. Per the germline V gene, CDR1 is DFQATT and CDR2 is SNEGSKA (reference sequence). The trim removed 5 bases at V and 3 bases at J, leaving 3 bases unmatched. The CDR3: CSAPGTSGDTGELFF. The CDR3 region has the DNA TGCAGTGCTCCCGGGACTAGCGGGGACACCGGGGAGCTGTTTTTT.

The chain is built from TRBV20-1 and TRBJ1-1, with D uncertain. This CDR3 spans 11 amino acids. CDR1 DFQATT and CDR2 SNEGSKA come from the germline V gene (reference sequence). The germline V and J ends were trimmed by 5 bases and 6 bases, with 10 bases remaining between them. CDR3 DNA: TGCAGTGCTGCCGACGGGGCTGAAGCTTTCTTT. Translation: CSAADGAEAFF.

The chain recombines TRBV7-9 with TRBJ2-1, with TRBD2 as a possible D gene (6 bases). The J call may be incorrect, as the DNA end agrees better with TRBJ2-7. The CDR3 sequence is 14 residues long. Per germline, CDR1 SEHNR and CDR2 FQNEAQ (reference sequence). The CDR3 loop reads CASSLSGVGVEQYF. The CDR3, as DNA: TGTGCCAGCAGCCTCTCGGGAGTAGGGGTCGAGCAGTACTTC.

The CDR3: CSHNSRPEDTQYF. As DNA, the CDR3 is TGCAGCCACAACAGTCGTCCGGAAGATACGCAGTATTTT. V is TRBV29-1 and J is TRBJ2-3; D gene uncertain. The germline gives CDR1 SQVTM, CDR2 ANQGSEA. V lost 8 bases, J lost 5 bases, and 17 bases lay in between. The CDR3 length is 13 residues.

The chain combines TRBV27 with TRBJ2-2, with D uncertain. This CDR3 has 13 amino acids. V lost 2 bases, J lost 7 bases, and 8 bases lay in between. The germline V gene encodes CDR1 MNHEY and CDR2 SMNVEV (reference sequence). The CDR3 bases are TGTGCCAGCAGTTTAGAGTCCCGCGGGGAGCTGTTTTTT. Protein: CASSLESRGELFF.

The chain employs TRBV7-9 and TRBJ1-3; tentative D call: TRBD1 (6 bases). The CDR3 consists of 15 residues. Germline CDR1 SEHNR, CDR2 FQNEAQ (reference sequence). Trimming left V 4 bases short and J 4 bases short, with 14 bases between. CDR3 sequence: CASSSAGVGGNTIYF. CDR3 nucleotide sequence: TGTGCCAGCAGCTCCGCAGGGGTAGGAGGAAACACCATATATTTT.

The V gene is TRBV21-1, the J gene TRBJ1-5. TRBV21-1 is classified as a pseudogene. CDR3 length: 18 amino acids. CDR3 DNA: TGTGCCAGCAGCACCTTCCCCCGCAGGGCCGTACAGAATCAGCCCCAGCATTTT. Translated: CASSTFPRRAVQNQPQHF.

The rearrangement uses TRBV5-1 and TRBJ2-7, with 11 positions matching TRBD1. TRBJ2-5 explains the end of the DNA better; the J call may be wrong. The CDR3 runs 16 residues. Germline CDR1 and CDR2: SGHRS and YFSETQ. DNA of the CDR3: TGCGCCAGCAGCTCCGGGACAGGGGGAGTTTATGGGACCCAGTACTTC. It codes for CASSSGTGGVYGTQYF.

This clonotype has only a few counts. V is TRBV4-2 and J is TRBJ2-7; 11 bases are a match to TRBD2. Germline loops: CDR1 LGHNA, CDR2 YNFKEQ. Germline trimming cut 1 base from V and 2 bases from J; bases unmatched to any gene: 7. This CDR3 region has 17 residues. The CDR3: CASSQVGLAGPAYEQYF. CDR3 bases: TGTGCCAGCAGCCAAGTTGGACTAGCGGGTCCCGCCTACGAGCAGTACTTC.

Only one count was recorded for this clonotype. V usage is TRBV6-1 and J usage is TRBJ2-1, with TRBD2 as a possible D gene (5 bases). Germline V lookup: CDR1 MNHNS, CDR2 SASEGT. V was cut by 2 bases and J by 8 bases, with 16 bases left in between. The CDR3 length is 15 residues. This chain's CDR3 is CASSEFFGGRDEQFF. CDR3 in DNA: TGTGCCAGCAGTGAATTTTTCGGAGGAAGGGATGAGCAGTTCTTC.

Concerning this clonotype: No conserved phenylalanine or tryptophan is present at the end of the CDR3, so a read error is the likely explanation. The chain links TRBV20-1 to TRBJ2-7; either TRBD1 or TRBD2 may fit D (5 bases each). The CDR3 is 15 amino acids. With 6 bases removed from V and 4 bases from J, the gap between germline ends came to 22 bases. Germline V gene sequence: CDR1 DFQATT, CDR2 SNEGSKA (reference sequence). The CDR3 loop reads CSAPSGTQLRYEQYL. The CDR3 DNA is TGCAGTGCCCCCTCCGGGACCCAGCTTAGGTACGAGCAGTACTTA.

V is TRBV29-1 and J is TRBJ1-5, with D unresolved. Germline V gives CDR1 SQVTM, CDR2 ANQGSEA. V dropped 6 bases and J dropped 6 bases, with 21 bases sitting between them. This CDR3 comprises 15 residues. CDR3 sequence: CSVVGGRHVPQPQHF. The CDR3 nucleotides are TGCAGCGTCGTTGGAGGGAGACATGTACCTCAGCCCCAGCATTTT.

The chain employs TRBV28 and TRBJ2-5; D is uncertain. Germline V gene data show CDR1 as MDHEN and CDR2 as SYDVKM. The CDR3 extends over 12 amino acids. The V end lost 6 bases, the J end lost 1 base, and 6 bases lay between the germline ends. The CDR3 DNA reads TGTGCCAGCAGCAGATTCCAAGAGACCCAGTACTTC. Translated: CASSRFQETQYF.

The gene calls are TRBV15 and TRBJ1-1; TRBD1 matches 7 bases. Per the germline V gene, CDR1 is LNHNV and CDR2 is YYDKDF (reference sequence). Losses at the gene ends were 1 base for V and 5 bases for J; bases not matched to a gene: 10. The CDR3 runs to 16 residues. The CDR3 DNA reads as TGTGCCACCAGCAGAGCCGGGGGACAGATCGGAACTGAAGCTTTCTTT. Encoded protein: CATSRAGGQIGTEAFF.

V is TRBV2 and J is TRBJ2-1, with TRBD1 identical over 7 bases. V lost 6 bases and J lost 7; bases outside the gene matches: 9. CDR3 length: 14 amino acids. CDR1 SNHLY and CDR2 FYNNEI come from the germline V gene. CDR3 nucleotides: TGTGCCAGCAGGACAGGGTCGGGTTTGAATGAGCAGTTCTTC. Translating it yields CASRTGSGLNEQFF.

This chain joins TRBV7-9 and TRBJ2-4, with a tentative D call TRBD1 (6 bases). The J call may be in error: the DNA end matches TRBJ2-7 better. Germline CDR1 reads SEHNR; CDR2 reads FQNEAQ (reference sequence). The CDR3 has 15 residues. CDR3 in amino acids: CASSLGEGGENEQYF. DNA of the CDR3: TGTGCCAGCAGCTTAGGGGAAGGGGGAGAGAACGAGCAGTACTTC.

There are a few counts of this clonotype. The chain carries TRBV27 and TRBJ2-4, with TRBD2 identical over 7 bases. After removal of 4 bases from V and 3 bases from J, the junction contained 3 bases not matched to a gene. The germline CDR1 and CDR2 sequences are MNHEY and SMNVEV (reference sequence). The CDR3 length is 14 residues. CDR3 bases: TGTGCCAGCAGTTCGGCTAGCGGCAAAAACATTCAGTACTTC. Protein product: CASSSASGKNIQYF.

In this sample, this clonotype turned up a few times. The gene calls are TRBV21-1 and TRBJ2-3. TRBV21-1 is annotated as a pseudogene. The CDR3 is 17 residues long. The CDR3, as DNA: TGTGCCAGCAGCAAAGAGGCCGAGGCGACTAGCACAGATACGCAGTATTTT. It encodes CASSKEAEATSTDTQYF.

This chain uses TRBV9 with TRBJ2-7; 9 bases are shared with TRBD2. Per germline, CDR1 SGDLS and CDR2 YYNGEE. V was clipped by 0 bases and J by 6 bases; unmatched bases: 10. The CDR3 totals 16 residues. Here the CDR3 reads CASSVDSSGGHGEQYF. CDR3 bases: TGTGCCAGCAGCGTAGATTCCAGCGGGGGGCATGGCGAGCAGTACTTC.